Listed below are T cell receptor beta chains from one sample, sequenced in a study of CD4+ T cells in melanoma. Clones were sequenced by immunoSEQ multiplex PCR, and TCRdb holds only the in-frame ones, with some missing. This sample has fewer than 150,000 clones, with approximately 91% found just once. The receptors stem from a human donor with melanoma. Both conserved end residues are part of each CDR3. A row's size may be missing; if present it is once, few, many or a size class.

size: .; V: TRBV7-9; CDR3: CASRPQGQQETQYF
size: .; V: TRBV2; CDR3: CASSSNRNQPQHF
size: .; V: TRBV2; CDR3: CASCGQVRTEAFF
size: .; V: TRBV29-1; CDR3: CSVVQGAYEQYF
size: .; V: TRBV5-1; CDR3: CASRSVQGSYEQYF
size: once; V: TRBV10-3; CDR3: CAISARAGSGTGELFF
size: .; V: TRBV25-1; CDR3: CASRVAGGTDTQYF
size: .; V: TRBV7-2; CDR3: CASSLGPKNYGYTF
size: .; V: TRBV7-6; CDR3: CASSLELAGGLYEQYF
size: .; V: TRBV2; CDR3: CASREGSSGGLDEQFF
size: .; V: TRBV10-2; CDR3: CASSDTAEKLFF
size: .; V: TRBV15; CDR3: CATSREWQFEQYF
size: .; V: TRBV11-3; CDR3: CASSPSPSGNTIYF
size: .; V: TRBV9; CDR3: CASSPRDYPYNEQFF
size: .; V: TRBV5-5; CDR3: CASSLFLQGNQPQHF
size: .; V: TRBV11-2; CDR3: CASSLGAGGQWDTEAFF